Listed below are T cell receptor beta chains from one sample, sequenced in a study of cytomegalovirus exposure and HLA in healthy donors. Here immunoSEQ multiplex PCR was the method, and the copy in TCRdb shows in-frame clones only, minus some. This sample has around 160,000 clones, with around 79% found just once. The sample was PBMCs. These TCRs come from a woman aged 40-49 years in good health and CMV-seropositive. The CDR3 runs from the conserved cysteine through the conserved F or W. D genes are given only for firm matches. Size is stated for part of the rows, as once, few or many counts, or as a class when the clone is expanded.

D gene: .; V gene: TRBV9; clone size: .; J gene: TRBJ1-1; CDR3 DNA: TGTGCCAGCAGCGTAGTGGTAGGAGGGAACACTGAAGCTTTCTTT; CDR3 protein: CASSVVVGGNTEAFF
D gene: .; V gene: TRBV5-1; clone size: .; J gene: TRBJ1-1; CDR3 DNA: TGCGCCAGCAGCTGGGGGGGCTCCTATGAAGCTTTCTTT; CDR3 protein: CASSWGGSYEAFF
D gene: TRBD2; V gene: TRBV7-9; clone size: .; J gene: TRBJ2-5; CDR3 DNA: TGTGCCAGCAGCCGGGGGGGCCAAGAGACCCAGTACTTC; CDR3 protein: CASSRGGQETQYF
D gene: TRBD1; V gene: TRBV7-6; clone size: .; J gene: TRBJ2-7; CDR3 DNA: TGTGCCAGCAGCCCAGGGACAGGGGGCTACGAGCAGTACTTC; CDR3 protein: CASSPGTGGYEQYF
D gene: TRBD1; V gene: TRBV5-4; clone size: .; J gene: TRBJ1-2; CDR3 DNA: TGTGCCAGCAGCCCCTTCGGACAGGGTTATGGCTACACCTTC; CDR3 protein: CASSPFGQGYGYTF
D gene: TRBD1; V gene: TRBV11-2; clone size: .; J gene: TRBJ2-2; CDR3 DNA: TGTGCCAGCAGCCGTCGGGACAGACCGAACACCGGGGAGCTGTTTTTT; CDR3 protein: CASSRRDRPNTGELFF
D gene: .; V gene: TRBV21-1; clone size: .; J gene: TRBJ2-3; CDR3 DNA: TGTGCCAGCAGCAAAGTAGGGCTAGCGGGTAGCACAGATACGCAGTATTTT; CDR3 protein: CASSKVGLAGSTDTQYF
D gene: .; V gene: TRBV29-1; clone size: few; J gene: TRBJ2-1; CDR3 DNA: TGCAGCGTTCCTACAGGAACCAGAAACAATGAGCAGTTCTTC; CDR3 protein: CSVPTGTRNNEQFF
D gene: TRBD2; V gene: TRBV5-4; clone size: .; J gene: TRBJ2-3; CDR3 DNA: TGTGCCAGCAGCTTGGCAGCGGGGGCAGGAGATACGCAGTATTTT; CDR3 protein: CASSLAAGAGDTQYF
D gene: .; V gene: TRBV15; clone size: .; J gene: TRBJ2-5; CDR3 DNA: TGTGCCACCAAGTCAAGTGGAGCTTCCCAGTACTTC; CDR3 protein: CATKSSGASQYF
D gene: .; V gene: TRBV19; clone size: .; J gene: TRBJ1-6; CDR3 DNA: TGTGCCAGTAGAACCTTGAGCTCCTATAATTCACCCCTCCACTTT; CDR3 protein: CASRTLSSYNSPLHF
D gene: TRBD1; V gene: TRBV10-3; clone size: .; J gene: TRBJ1-1; CDR3 DNA: TGTGCCATCAGGGACAGGGACTCTATGAACACTGAAGCTTTCTTT; CDR3 protein: CAIRDRDSMNTEAFF
D gene: .; V gene: TRBV11-3; clone size: .; J gene: TRBJ2-1; CDR3 DNA: TGTGCCAGCAACTTAGAGGGGCAATACGGCAATGAGCAGTTCTTC; CDR3 protein: CASNLEGQYGNEQFF
D gene: .; V gene: TRBV6-6; clone size: .; J gene: TRBJ2-4; CDR3 DNA: TGTGCCAGCAGACTACCCGGAGGGGGCGTCATTCAGTACTTC; CDR3 protein: CASRLPGGGVIQYF
D gene: .; V gene: TRBV27; clone size: .; J gene: TRBJ2-5; CDR3 DNA: TGTGCCAGCAGTTTACGGGGACAAGAGACCCAGTACTTC; CDR3 protein: CASSLRGQETQYF
D gene: TRBD2; V gene: TRBV27; clone size: .; J gene: TRBJ2-7; CDR3 DNA: TGTGCCAGCAGTCACCGGACTAGCGGGGTTAGCTCCTACGAGCAGTACTTC; CDR3 protein: CASSHRTSGVSSYEQYF
D gene: TRBD1; V gene: TRBV23-1; clone size: .; J gene: TRBJ2-1; CDR3 DNA: TGCGCCAGCAGGCCCCGGGACAGGGGCTACAATGAGCAGTTCTTC; CDR3 protein: CASRPRDRGYNEQFF
D gene: .; V gene: TRBV9; clone size: .; J gene: TRBJ1-3; CDR3 DNA: TGTGCCAGCAGCGCCGGTATGACTGGAAACACCATATATTTT; CDR3 protein: CASSAGMTGNTIYF
D gene: .; V gene: TRBV28; clone size: .; J gene: TRBJ1-5; CDR3 DNA: TGTGCCAGCAGTCCAAATCAGCCCCAGCATTTT; CDR3 protein: CASSPNQPQHF
D gene: TRBD1; V gene: TRBV28; clone size: .; J gene: TRBJ1-5; CDR3 DNA: TGTGCCAGCAGCCCCACCCGGACAGGGGCCAGCAATCAGCCCCAGCATTTT; CDR3 protein: CASSPTRTGASNQPQHF
D gene: .; V gene: TRBV19; clone size: .; J gene: TRBJ2-2; CDR3 DNA: TGTGCCAGTAGTATCCGACAGTGGGGGGACACCGGGGAGCTGTTTTTT; CDR3 protein: CASSIRQWGDTGELFF
D gene: TRBD1; V gene: TRBV18; clone size: .; J gene: TRBJ2-2; CDR3 DNA: TGTGCCAGCTCACCCCGGGACAGGGGGAACACCGGGGAGCTGTTTTTT; CDR3 protein: CASSPRDRGNTGELFF
D gene: .; V gene: TRBV19; clone size: .; J gene: TRBJ2-2; CDR3 DNA: TGTGCCAGTAGTACGGACAGCCCAGTCACCGGGGAGCTGTTTTTT; CDR3 protein: CASSTDSPVTGELFF
D gene: .; V gene: TRBV6-1; clone size: .; J gene: TRBJ1-1; CDR3 DNA: TGTGCCAGCAGTGAAAATAGGAGGTTGGCTTTCTTT; CDR3 protein: CASSENRRLAFF
D gene: .; V gene: TRBV6-5; clone size: .; J gene: TRBJ1-2; CDR3 DNA: TGTGCCAGCAGTAACGGGGGTCTCGGCTATGGCTACACCTTC; CDR3 protein: CASSNGGLGYGYTF
D gene: TRBD2; V gene: TRBV11-2; clone size: .; J gene: TRBJ2-7; CDR3 DNA: TGTGCCAGCAGCTTTCCCCTAGGGAACATAAGACGGGGGGAATACGAGCAGTACTTC; CDR3 protein: CASSFPLGNIRRGEYEQYF
D gene: TRBD2; V gene: TRBV5-4; clone size: .; J gene: TRBJ2-1; CDR3 DNA: TGTGCCAGCAGCTTGTTCGGGGGGGCCAAGGATGAGCAGTTCTTC; CDR3 protein: CASSLFGGAKDEQFF
D gene: TRBD2; V gene: TRBV19; clone size: .; J gene: TRBJ2-6; CDR3 DNA: TGTGCCAGTACCCAAGAGCGGGGGAGCGGCTCTGGGGCCAACGTCCTGACTTTC; CDR3 protein: CASTQERGSGSGANVLTF
D gene: .; V gene: TRBV2; clone size: .; J gene: TRBJ1-1; CDR3 DNA: TGTGCCAGCAGGCTCGGGAACACTGAAGCTTTCTTT; CDR3 protein: CASRLGNTEAFF
D gene: .; V gene: TRBV5-6; clone size: .; J gene: TRBJ2-7; CDR3 DNA: TGTGCCAGCAGCTTGGTGAGGTCCGGGACAACCTCCTACGAGCAGTACTTC; CDR3 protein: CASSLVRSGTTSYEQYF
D gene: TRBD2; V gene: TRBV7-9; clone size: .; J gene: TRBJ2-5; CDR3 DNA: TGTGCCAGCAGCCCCGGGGCAGCGGGGGGACTAATCCAAGAGACCCAGTACTTC; CDR3 protein: CASSPGAAGGLIQETQYF